This T cell receptor (beta chain) was obtained from a study of T cell responses to AZD1222 COVID-19 vaccine (dated by TCRdb to about 2021). Notes on the research overall: TCR sequencing was performed for fewer than 250 trial participants, of whom about 210 were given two doses of AZD1222 and around 26 were given two doses of MenACWY control vaccine. Trial participants were enrolled by age into subgroups of 18-55, 56-69 and 70-plus years, and roughly 150, 30 and 60 TCR-sequenced participants, respectively, were included in these subgroups. Findings and caveats that apply to the study as a whole: Reportedly, almost half of the unique spike-specific TCRs recognized epitopes lying outside the regions that are mutated in the B.1.351 and B.1.1.7 variants. After two AZD1222 doses, spike-specific TCR breadth and depth were significantly higher than at day 0 and than in MenACWY recipients. Conclusions about previously exposed vaccinees are limited, since just 5 or 6 AZD1222 recipients were seropositive for SARS-CoV-2 at baseline. Because no day 14 peak-response samples were available, repertoires were characterized only after the peak T cell response. Most participants were white British and females outnumbered males, and the authors suggested that clonal diversity may have been underestimated. CD4 TCRs associated with the vaccine covered the entire spike protein, and the dominant responses were in regions 160-218 and 743-854. In the small 56-69-year group, the increase in depth fell short of significance, most likely because of low power.

The sample's time point label, decoded: baseline before first vaccination. What the treatment or condition label conveys for this sample: meningococcal conjugate vaccine given as trial control. Vaccinee samples were obtained from the UK trials COV001 and COV002, which included a single-blind randomized controlled phase 2/3 trial of AZD1222 (ChAdOx1 nCoV-19) in healthy adults. Trial participant PBMC samples were collected at day 0 and day 28 after the second dose for TCRbeta chain sequencing. The CDR3 regions of human TCRbeta chains were analyzed by immunosequencing. The study's own analysis went as follows. TCRs in the repertoires were compared against a reference library of SARS-CoV-2-specific TCRs that had been generated with the MIRA antigen-specificity platform. Breadth meant the fraction of unique TCRs that were SARS-CoV-2-associated, whereas depth meant the fraction of total T cells that were SARS-CoV-2-associated. Each spike-specific TCR was assigned to its reactive spike region and to a CD4 or CD8 class using the MIRA data. Log10-transformed breadth and depth values were compared by one-way ANOVA with Sidak's multiple comparisons tests. TCRdb obtained this table from immuneACCESS and retained in-frame rearrangements with V and J assigned. These tables miss some clones; where compared with another copy, unresolved V genes account for less than half of the shortfall, and the remainder is unexplained. That table supplies the V and J calls and clone size; D and trimming were determined from the DNA. This sample has 80,000 to 90,000 clones in its table, and approximately 89% of those were observed once. The ten largest clones capture 5.2% of the sample.

A note on this clone: Its binding antigen is unknown. Base qualities are not recorded, but no much larger clone differs from it by a single base.

The germline V gene encodes CDR1 MGHDK and CDR2 SYGVNS. V is cut back by 1 base and J by 4 bases, with 12 bases in the junction unmatched. From its cysteine to its phenylalanine, the CDR3 spans 17 amino acids. The kept DNA is CDR3 alone, 51 bases in frame from the first base. The input for sequencing was peripheral blood, taken on day 0 of MenACWY control vaccination. This clonotype was sampled from an adult in good health. The sequence joins TRBV25-1 to TRBJ2-5, with 7 junctional bases fitting TRBD1. Here is the DNA: TGTGCCAGCAGTGAATCCCGACAGGGTGCTTGGAGAGAGACCCAGTACTTC. It translates to CASSESRQGAWRETQYF.